The following is a T cell receptor (beta chain) sequence with its context. The data were obtained in a study of blood T cell repertoires in COVID-19. Original methodology: The authors estimated nucleated cell counts from reference gene primer amplification. Clones were sequenced by immunoSEQ multiplex PCR, and TCRdb holds only the in-frame ones, with some missing. V and J calls and clone size come straight from that table; D and trimming were deduced from the DNA. The profile shows 150,000 or so clones, 65% to 85% of them singletons. Material for sequencing was PBMCs or T cells enriched from blood (not recorded which). The TCR was taken from a woman between 45 and 60 years old in a cohort exposed to, infected with or recovered from COVID-19 (not recorded which).

In nucleotides, the CDR3 is TGTGCCAGCAGCCTAGACCGGGATCGGAACCAGCCCCAGCATTTT. Its protein is CASSLDRDRNQPQHF. The chain uses TRBV27 and TRBJ1-5; the D is unclear. The CDR3 has 15 residues. Germline CDR1 MNHEY, CDR2 SMNVEV (reference sequence). V lost 6 bases and J lost 7, with 19 bases in between.